This is a list of T cell receptor beta chains from one sample in a study of lymphopenia after photon versus proton radiotherapy. TCRdb's copy holds only in-frame clones and misses some; the assay was immunoSEQ multiplex PCR. The sample shows approximately 35,000 clones, roughly 90% of them seen only once. The specimen was peripheral blood, collected from a patient treated with photon-based radiotherapy. All receptors derive from a woman between 45 and 60 years old with pancreatic cancer. The CDR3 runs from the conserved cysteine through the conserved F or W. The order of the fields is J gene, D gene, CDR3 length, V gene, CDR3 protein. D genes are given only for firm matches.

J gene: TRBJ2-3; D gene: TRBD1; CDR3 length: 13; V gene: TRBV19; CDR3 protein: CASSIGQGYTQYF
J gene: TRBJ2-5; D gene: TRBD2; CDR3 length: 15; V gene: TRBV5-1; CDR3 protein: CASSLTGTTQETQYF
J gene: TRBJ1-1; D gene: .; CDR3 length: 16; V gene: TRBV19; CDR3 protein: CASSDPRGGVNTEAFF
J gene: TRBJ1-5; D gene: .; CDR3 length: 14; V gene: TRBV4-1; CDR3 protein: CASSHLGRNQPQHF
J gene: TRBJ1-2; D gene: TRBD1; CDR3 length: 14; V gene: TRBV7-2; CDR3 protein: CASSLTGDVYGYTF
J gene: TRBJ2-1; D gene: .; CDR3 length: 15; V gene: TRBV27; CDR3 protein: CASSLKGSSYNEQFF
J gene: TRBJ2-3; D gene: TRBD2; CDR3 length: 17; V gene: TRBV13; CDR3 protein: CASSLPSLAGEGDTQYF
J gene: TRBJ2-7; D gene: .; CDR3 length: 14; V gene: TRBV9; CDR3 protein: CASSVATESYEQYF
J gene: TRBJ2-1; D gene: .; CDR3 length: 13; V gene: TRBV6-1; CDR3 protein: CASSENLGYEQFF
J gene: TRBJ2-3; D gene: TRBD2; CDR3 length: 16; V gene: TRBV14; CDR3 protein: CASSQGGTSGTDTQYF
J gene: TRBJ2-7; D gene: .; CDR3 length: 15; V gene: TRBV14; CDR3 protein: CASSQGALADSEQYF
J gene: TRBJ2-7; D gene: .; CDR3 length: 14; V gene: TRBV27; CDR3 protein: CASSSRDPTYEQYF
J gene: TRBJ2-2; D gene: TRBD1; CDR3 length: 15; V gene: TRBV5-4; CDR3 protein: CASSKGQGDTGELFF
J gene: TRBJ2-1; D gene: .; CDR3 length: 13; V gene: TRBV7-8; CDR3 protein: CASSLQGYNEQFF
J gene: TRBJ2-3; D gene: TRBD2; CDR3 length: 16; V gene: TRBV5-1; CDR3 protein: CASSIEPSGSTDTQYF
J gene: TRBJ2-1; D gene: .; CDR3 length: 15; V gene: TRBV5-1; CDR3 protein: CASSLVGAGYNEQFF
J gene: TRBJ1-1; D gene: TRBD1; CDR3 length: 15; V gene: TRBV19; CDR3 protein: CASTWTGGSGTEAFF
J gene: TRBJ2-5; D gene: TRBD2; CDR3 length: 18; V gene: TRBV7-8; CDR3 protein: CASSSISTGLAGVETQYF
J gene: TRBJ1-1; D gene: .; CDR3 length: 15; V gene: TRBV28; CDR3 protein: CASRGDGVMNTEAFF